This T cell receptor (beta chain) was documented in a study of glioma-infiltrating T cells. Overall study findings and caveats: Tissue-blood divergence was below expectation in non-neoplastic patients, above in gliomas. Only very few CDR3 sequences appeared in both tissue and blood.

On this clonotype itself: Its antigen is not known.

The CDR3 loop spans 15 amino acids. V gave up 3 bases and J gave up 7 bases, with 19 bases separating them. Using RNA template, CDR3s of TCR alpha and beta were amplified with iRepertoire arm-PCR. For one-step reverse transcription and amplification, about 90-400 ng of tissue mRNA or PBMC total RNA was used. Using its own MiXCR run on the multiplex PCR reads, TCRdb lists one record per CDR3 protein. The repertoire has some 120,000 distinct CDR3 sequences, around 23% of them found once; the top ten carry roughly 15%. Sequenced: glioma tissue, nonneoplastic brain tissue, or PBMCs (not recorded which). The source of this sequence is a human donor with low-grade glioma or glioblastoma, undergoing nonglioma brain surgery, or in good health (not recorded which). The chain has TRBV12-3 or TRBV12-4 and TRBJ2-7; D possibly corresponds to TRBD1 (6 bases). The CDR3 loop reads CASSFTNRASWEQYF. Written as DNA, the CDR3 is TGTGCCAGCAGTTTCACGAACAGGGCTTCGTGGGAGCAGTACTTC.